These T cell receptor beta chains were read from a single sample in a study of OX40 agonist ivuxolimab in advanced cancers. Method: immunoSEQ multiplex PCR; TCRdb's copy keeps in-frame clones and lacks some. The sample includes about 100,000 clones, approximately 94% seen only once; the top ten take more than 0.15%. The sample in question was CD4+ or CD8+ T cells sorted from blood, obtained in a trial of the OX40 agonist ivuxolimab. These receptor sequences come from an adult with an advanced solid tumor such as melanoma, head and neck, liver or kidney cancer. CDR3s leave out the opening cysteine and the closing phenylalanine or tryptophan. Fields, in order: V gene, CDR3 protein.

V gene: TRBV27; CDR3 protein: ASSLRGRSYGYT
V gene: TRBV6-5; CDR3 protein: ASSYSIGQPQH
V gene: TRBV5-8; CDR3 protein: ASSLDVNEKLF
V gene: TRBV28; CDR3 protein: ASSLGGLGNTIY
V gene: TRBV6-1; CDR3 protein: ASSAQQDQPQH
V gene: TRBV25-1; CDR3 protein: ASSDLTALNEKLF
V gene: TRBV27; CDR3 protein: ASTPGPKGGEILEQY
V gene: TRBV4-1; CDR3 protein: ASSPWTSWAGNQPQH
V gene: TRBV7-9; CDR3 protein: ASSLGQAASYGYT
V gene: TRBV5-1; CDR3 protein: ASSLVRLDRSNSPLH
V gene: TRBV18; CDR3 protein: ASSNGEDTEAF
V gene: TRBV15; CDR3 protein: ATSERMTLTYEQY
V gene: TRBV29-1; CDR3 protein: SVVSSGTYEQY
V gene: TRBV6-5; CDR3 protein: ASSYQAGGHEQF
V gene: TRBV5-1; CDR3 protein: ASSTDRVSEQY
V gene: TRBV10-3; CDR3 protein: AISERQGEETQY
V gene: TRBV27; CDR3 protein: ASSLPRLAGGTDTQY
V gene: TRBV5-6; CDR3 protein: ASSLPGADSYEQY
V gene: TRBV18; CDR3 protein: ASSPGQGGFRPYT
V gene: TRBV7-7; CDR3 protein: ASSLAQSYEQY
V gene: TRBV7-9; CDR3 protein: ASSLVKDTQY
V gene: TRBV5-4; CDR3 protein: ASSLGAGTMNTEAF
V gene: TRBV2; CDR3 protein: ASSGGPLNYGYT
V gene: TRBV5-4; CDR3 protein: ASSLHYGYT
V gene: TRBV7-6; CDR3 protein: ASSLGQGPRDTQY
V gene: TRBV19; CDR3 protein: ASSIRGSWGVEQY
V gene: TRBV28; CDR3 protein: ASSLGVGGQILAGPKNIQY
V gene: TRBV6-1; CDR3 protein: ASSDQAISYEQY
V gene: TRBV7-2; CDR3 protein: ASSLEGGVYSYGYT
V gene: TRBV7-9; CDR3 protein: ASSRTGTYT
V gene: TRBV6-1; CDR3 protein: ASRPGGGYNSPLH
V gene: TRBV5-4; CDR3 protein: ASSFEGTSFNNEQF
V gene: TRBV18; CDR3 protein: ASSPSGPNQPQH
V gene: TRBV7-9; CDR3 protein: ASSRLAENTGELF
V gene: TRBV7-2; CDR3 protein: ASSLPGGGGYEQY
V gene: TRBV29-1; CDR3 protein: SVLAGLDTQY
V gene: TRBV7-2; CDR3 protein: ASSLGTSKAGYFQETQY
V gene: TRBV5-1; CDR3 protein: ASSTQGRETQY
V gene: TRBV18; CDR3 protein: ASSPPPGETQY
V gene: TRBV30; CDR3 protein: AWSTPGLQPQH
V gene: TRBV6-6; CDR3 protein: ASSSTGGAFEKLF
V gene: TRBV11-2; CDR3 protein: ASSPASGFYNEQF
V gene: TRBV11-3; CDR3 protein: ASSFWRGQNTEAF
V gene: TRBV20-1; CDR3 protein: SARDSNTQY
V gene: TRBV5-6; CDR3 protein: ASSRTGDNYGYT
V gene: TRBV19; CDR3 protein: ASTWDRQRGNTEAF
V gene: TRBV12-5; CDR3 protein: ASGLVLNRDRGQGEQY
V gene: TRBV2; CDR3 protein: ASSVNREYSQH
V gene: TRBV5-1; CDR3 protein: ASSLEQGNTEAF
V gene: TRBV28; CDR3 protein: ASIRGTNYGYT
V gene: TRBV5-1; CDR3 protein: ASSLDGIGGEQY
V gene: TRBV5-1; CDR3 protein: ASSSQGSDTIRGYGYT
V gene: TRBV7-9; CDR3 protein: ASTTPGLAGRETQY
V gene: TRBV14; CDR3 protein: ASSQEDRPSYEQY
V gene: TRBV27; CDR3 protein: ASSFFTGAVRAYEQY
V gene: TRBV7-3; CDR3 protein: ASSYRGVGTGELF
V gene: TRBV9; CDR3 protein: ASSARNRVRTGELF
V gene: TRBV4-1; CDR3 protein: ASSQATRVGYGYT